The following is a T cell receptor (beta chain) sequence with its context. This clonotype appeared a few times. Its antigen is still unknown. Base qualities are not recorded, but no much larger clone differs from it by a single base. To prepare the library, RT-PCR was applied. This sample was sequenced with an Illumina HiSeq 2500. The raw public reads went through TCRdb reprocessing: fastp at Q25, MiXCR clone calling, in-frame beta chains kept. CDR3 protein sequences are deduplicated, and each keeps its most common genes and DNA. Recorded for this sample are approximately 290,000 distinct CDR3 sequences; over 20% of them occurred a single time. Clones ranked in the top ten supply about a tenth of the sample. The sample belongs to a study of response to subunit inactivated influenza vaccine (dated by TCRdb to the late 2010s). Broadly, across the study: Deep quantitative T cell receptor repertoire profiling was used in the study to track responses to a trivalent subunit inactivated influenza vaccine.

Overall study results and their limits: According to the authors, only a limited number of new T cells may be recruited by each seasonal influenza vaccination.

V lost 2 bases and J lost 7 bases, and the count of bases not matched to a germline gene is 7. CDR1 and CDR2, per the germline V gene, are SGDLS and YYNGEE. The CDR3, cysteine through phenylalanine, is 15 amino acids long. Here the CDR3 DNA is all that survives: 45 bases in frame from base 1. Sequenced material: PBMCs from blood, taken less than 22 months after vaccination. This receptor was taken from a man aged 50 to 69 who received an inactivated influenza vaccine. Donor details come from another sample of the same person, matched by shared clones. This chain is built from TRBV9 and TRBJ1-3; 9 bases in the junction line up with TRBD1. The encoded CDR3 is CASSVGDRGSNTIYF. At the DNA level, the sequence is TGTGCCAGCAGCGTTGGCGACAGGGGGAGCAACACCATATATTTT.